Listed here are 28 T cell receptor beta chains from one sample, sequenced in a study of T cell repertoires in cytomegalovirus infection. TCRdb reprocessed the reads via MiXCR and lists one record per CDR3 protein. The sample lists approximately 110,000 distinct CDR3 sequences; roughly a tenth were seen once. Their cognate antigens are unknown. The source material was PBMCs, sequenced either directly or after in vitro stimulation (not recorded which). These receptor sequences come from a human donor in good health (CMV status not recorded). Some clones in this sample may be carry-over from other donors' samples.

This clonotype was detected ten times or more. The genes are TRBV12-3 or TRBV12-4 and TRBJ2-3, with a weak D call TRBD2 (5 bases). This CDR3 spans 14 amino acids. Trimming cost V 5 bases and J 0 bases, with 9 bases left between them. The CDR3 region has the DNA TGTGCCAGCAGTGGGAGCACTAGCACAGATACGCAGTATTTT. Its translation: CASSGSTSTDTQYF.

Many counts were recorded for this clonotype. The CDR3 DNA reads TGTGCCAGTAGAACACAGGGTTTTACTGAAGCTTTCTTT. Its protein is CASRTQGFTEAFF. V and J are TRBV19 and TRBJ1-1; the D gene is possibly TRBD1 (6 bases). This CDR3 is built from 13 residues. The V end lost 6 bases, the J end lost 5 bases, and 13 bases lay between the germline ends. Per germline, CDR1 LNHDA and CDR2 SQIVND (reference sequence).

In its sample, this clonotype was seen a few times. The gene calls are TRBV27 and TRBJ2-3; D gene ambiguous. Trimming took off 3 bases at V and 6 bases at J, with 10 bases between the two ends. The CDR3 covers 13 residues. The V gene's germline CDR1 is MNHEY and CDR2 SMNVEV (reference sequence). CDR3 sequence (DNA): TGTGCCAGCAGTTTTCGTGGGTCCGATACGCAGTATTTT. Translation gives CASSFRGSDTQYF.

Concerning this clonotype: This clone may be a read error of a much larger clone one base away. The V and J genes are TRBV2 and TRBJ2-7, with unresolved D. Per germline, CDR1 SNHLY and CDR2 FYNNEI. The CDR3 has 14 residues. CDR3 coding DNA: TGTGCCAGCAGGCAACAAGGAGTCTCCTACAAGCAGTACGTC. It translates to CASRQQGVSYKQYV.

The rearrangement links TRBV10-3 to TRBJ2-1; 8 bases agree with TRBD2. The CDR3 is 13 residues long. Germline lookup yields CDR1 ENHRY and CDR2 SYGVKD. Trimming at V came to 6 bases and at J to 3 bases, leaving 1 base not matched to a gene. The CDR3 DNA follows: TGTGCCATCAGGGGGACTAGCTACAATGAGCAGTTCTTC. Residues: CAIRGTSYNEQFF.

The chain recombines TRBV7-9 with TRBJ2-3; 7 bases agree with TRBD1. This CDR3 has 15 amino acids. The J segment lost 2 bases and the V segment lost 3 bases, leaving 5 bases of the junction unmatched. Germline CDR1 reads SEHNR; CDR2 reads FQNEAQ (reference sequence). This chain's CDR3 is CASSLGTANTDTQYF. The CDR3 coding sequence is TGTGCCAGCAGCTTGGGGACAGCTAACACAGATACGCAGTATTTT.

This clonotype has at least ten counts. The chain couples TRBV5-4 to TRBJ2-5; D is perhaps TRBD1 (6 bases). This CDR3 is built from 13 residues. Germline V gene sequence: CDR1 SGHNT, CDR2 YYREEE (reference sequence). Trimming stripped 4 bases from V and 4 bases from J, with 11 bases between. CDR3 amino acids: CASSRQGLETQYF. The CDR3 DNA is TGTGCCAGCAGCCGGCAGGGGTTAGAGACCCAGTACTTC.

This clonotype was found a few times. This rearrangement joins TRBV4-1 to TRBJ1-5, with TRBD1 as a possible D gene (6 bases). V dropped 4 bases and J dropped 3 bases, with 13 bases sitting between them. In germline, CDR1 is MGHRA, CDR2 YSYEKL. The CDR3 sequence is 15 residues long. In DNA form, the CDR3 reads TGCGCCAGCAGCCCCTCAACAGGGAACAATCAGCCCCAGCATTTT. Its translation: CASSPSTGNNQPQHF.

This clonotype has more than one count but fewer than ten. V is TRBV18 and J is TRBJ2-1; D assignment may be TRBD1 or TRBD2 (5 bases each). The CDR3 has 11 residues. CDR1 and CDR2 from the germline V gene are KGHSH and LQKENI. Trimming cost V 3 bases and J 11 bases, with 8 bases left between them. The CDR3 nucleotides are TGTGCCAGCTCACCGGGGGAGAAGCAGTTCTTC. It translates to CASSPGEKQFF. Using reference TRBV18 and TRBJ2-1 for the parts outside the CDR3, the full variable domain is NAGVMQNPRHLVRRRGQEARLRCSPMKGHSHVYWYRQLPEEGLKFMVYLQKENIIDESGMPKERFSAEFPKEGPSILRIQQVVRGDSAAYFCASSPGEKQFFGPGTRLTVL.

This clonotype was counted between two and nine times. The V and J genes are TRBV30 and TRBJ1-1, with D hard to call. There are 11 residues in the CDR3. Germline V gene data show CDR1 as GTSNPN and CDR2 as SVGIG (reference sequence). The V end was cut by 2 bases, the J end by 5 bases, with 6 bases between. CDR3 residues: CAWSQGTEAFF. CDR3 nucleotide sequence: TGTGCCTGGAGTCAAGGGACTGAAGCTTTCTTT.

There are many counts of this clonotype. The genes are TRBV6-1 and TRBJ2-7; 8 nucleotides line up with TRBD1. The CDR3 spans 12 residues. In germline, CDR1 is MNHNS, CDR2 SASEGT. Trimming took 6 bases from V and 13 from J; bases not matched to a gene: 11. As DNA, the CDR3 is TGTGCCAGCAGGGCCCGCAGGGGGCGCGAATACTTC. It yields the protein CASRARRGREYF.

This clonotype was counted many times. The CDR3 sequence: CASSRKVGSYNSPLHF. In nucleotides, the CDR3 is TGTGCCAGCAGTCGGAAGGTGGGCTCCTATAATTCACCCCTCCACTTT. The chain uses TRBV12-3 or TRBV12-4 and TRBJ1-6; no reliable D call. The V end was cut by 5 bases, the J end by 0 bases, with 11 bases between. This CDR3 is 16 amino acids long.

This sequence joins TRBV7-9 and TRBJ2-1; maybe TRBD1 (6 bases). Trimming removed 11 bases at V and 0 bases at J, with 11 bases between. The CDR3 loop spans 13 amino acids. Germline CDR1 is SEHNR and CDR2 is FQNEAQ (reference sequence). DNA for the CDR3: TGTGCCTCCAGGGGTGTCTCCTACAATGAGCAGTTCTTC. Its protein is CASRGVSYNEQFF.

This clonotype was recorded at least ten times. The rearrangement uses TRBV18 and TRBJ1-1; 12 positions match TRBD1. The CDR3 length is 17 residues. V trimming: 3 bases; J trimming: 5 bases; junction bases outside the gene matches: 10. Germline CDR1 reads KGHSH; CDR2 reads LQKENI. The CDR3 loop is CASSPGTGTGGWTEAFF. The CDR3 DNA reads as TGTGCCAGCTCACCCGGTACCGGGACAGGGGGCTGGACTGAAGCTTTCTTT. Full variable domain (rest looked up from reference TRBV18 and TRBJ1-1): NAGVMQNPRHLVRRRGQEARLRCSPMKGHSHVYWYRQLPEEGLKFMVYLQKENIIDESGMPKERFSAEFPKEGPSILRIQQVVRGDSAAYFCASSPGTGTGGWTEAFFGQGTRLTVV.

The chain couples TRBV6-6 to TRBJ2-3, with 13 positions matching TRBD2. V gave up 7 bases and J gave up 4 bases; unmatched junction bases: 5. Per germline, CDR1 MNHNY and CDR2 SVGAGI (reference sequence). The CDR3 runs to 15 residues. The CDR3 DNA sequence: TGTGCCAGCACGGGACTAGCGGGATTCCCAGATACGCAGTATTTT. Protein product: CASTGLAGFPDTQYF.

As to this clonotype: At one boundary the junction diverges from the germline segment, which might be a read error. V is TRBV7-9 and J is TRBJ2-3, with 9 bases matching TRBD2. Germline assignment: CDR1 SEHNR and CDR2 FQNEAQ (reference sequence). The CDR3 consists of 16 residues. The CDR3 here is CACSLARGRGTDTQYF. CDR3 nucleotide sequence: TGTGCCTGCAGCTTAGCGCGCGGGAGGGGGACAGATACGCAGTATTTT.

This clonotype came up a few times. The chain employs TRBV10-3 and TRBJ2-1; no clear D gene. The CDR3 loop spans 12 amino acids. The V gene lost 1 base and the J gene lost 4 bases, with 2 bases spanning the gap. Germline CDR1 and CDR2: ENHRY and SYGVKD. The CDR3 DNA reads as TGTGCCATCAGTGAGTTTTACAATGAGCAGTTCTTC. Protein product: CAISEFYNEQFF.

This clonotype was picked up many times. The rearrangement joins TRBV25-1 to TRBJ1-3; D is unclear. Trimming left V 5 bases short and J 4 bases short, with 12 bases between. This CDR3 spans 14 amino acids. The germline gives CDR1 MGHDK, CDR2 SYGVNS. The CDR3 nucleotides read TGTGCCAGCAGTCCGCATTCCCCCGGAAACACCATATATTTT. It translates to CASSPHSPGNTIYF.

This clonotype was counted ten times or more. The chain couples TRBV4-3 to TRBJ2-2; 13 bases agree with TRBD2. The germline V gene encodes CDR1 LGHNA and CDR2 YSLEER. The CDR3 consists of 16 residues. Germline trimming cut 4 bases from V and 7 bases from J; bases unmatched to any gene: 6. CDR3 protein: CASSRGLAGVGGELFF. The CDR3 DNA reads TGCGCCAGCAGCCGTGGACTAGCGGGAGTTGGCGGGGAGCTGTTTTTT.

The sample holds many counts of this clonotype. The chain couples TRBV10-2 to TRBJ2-1; possibly TRBD1 for D (5 bases). The V end lost 6 bases, the J end lost 0 bases, and 9 bases lay between the germline ends. The CDR3 loop spans 14 amino acids. The V gene's germline CDR1 is WSHSY and CDR2 SAAADI. Written as DNA, the CDR3 is TGCGCCAGCAGAGGGGTAAGCTCCTACAATGAGCAGTTCTTC. It codes for CASRGVSSYNEQFF.

This chain joins TRBV29-1 and TRBJ2-1, with TRBD2 matching over 11 bases. The CDR3 has 16 residues. The J segment lost 0 bases and the V segment lost 4 bases, leaving 5 bases of the junction unmatched. From germline, CDR1 is SQVTM and CDR2 ANQGSEA. The CDR3 sequence is CSVAGTSGSSYNEQFF. In nucleotides, the CDR3 is TGCAGCGTTGCCGGGACTAGCGGAAGCTCCTACAATGAGCAGTTCTTC.

The table lists this clonotype with a few counts. The chain uses TRBV7-2 and TRBJ2-3, with 10 bases lining up with TRBD2. V dropped 5 bases and J dropped 5; count of bases not matched to a gene: 10. Germline loops: CDR1 SGHTA, CDR2 FQGNSA. The CDR3 covers 16 residues. The CDR3, as DNA: TGTGCCAGCAGCCAGATAGGGGCTAGCGGGAGAGATACGCAGTATTTT. It translates to CASSQIGASGRDTQYF.

A remark on this clonotype: Just one base apart from a much larger clone, this may be a read error. V is TRBV12-3 or TRBV12-4 and J is TRBJ2-4; 7 bases agree with TRBD2. This CDR3 is 15 amino acids long. V gave up 3 bases and J gave up 1 base; unmatched junction bases: 3. The chain's CDR3 is CASSLGRVAKNIQYF. Here the CDR3 DNA reads TGTGCCAGCAGTTTGGGGAGGGTCGCCAAAAACATTCAGTACTTC.

Ten or more counts support this clonotype. This chain uses TRBV7-8 with TRBJ2-7; tentatively, D is TRBD2 (5 bases). The germline V gene has CDR1 SGHVS and CDR2 FQNEAQ. V was shortened by 5 bases and J by 3 bases, with 17 bases between the two germline ends. CDR3 size: 15 residues. In DNA, the CDR3 is TGTGCCAGCAGCGGCCGGGATCTATCTCGCTACGAGCAGTACTTC. Residues: CASSGRDLSRYEQYF.

This clonotype occurred many times. The rearrangement links TRBV7-2 to TRBJ1-1, with TRBD1 identical over 9 bases. This CDR3 is 14 amino acids long. Per germline, CDR1 SGHTA and CDR2 FQGNSA. The ends lost 4 bases at V and 8 bases at J; junction bases unmatched: 8. The DNA of the CDR3 is TGTGCCAGCAGCTCACGACAGGGGGTGTGGGAAGCTTTCTTT. Translating gives CASSSRQGVWEAFF.

This clonotype appeared a few times. The chain is built from TRBV6-4 and TRBJ2-5; D perhaps matches TRBD1 (5 bases). The CDR3 runs to 16 residues. V gave up 3 bases and J gave up 5 bases, with 19 bases separating them. CDR1 MRHNA and CDR2 SNTAGT come from the germline V gene. The CDR3 here is CASSEGDSPPRETQYF. The CDR3 nucleotides read TGTGCCAGCAGTGAAGGCGACAGTCCCCCGAGGGAGACCCAGTACTTC.

V usage is TRBV12-3 or TRBV12-4 and J usage is TRBJ2-5; D is uncertain. The V end was cut by 8 bases, the J end by 2 bases, with 12 bases between. CDR3 size: 13 residues. In DNA form, the CDR3 reads TGTGCCAGCCGGGTGGCTTCACAAGAGACCCAGTACTTC. Amino acid sequence: CASRVASQETQYF.

Only a few counts were recorded for this clonotype. This chain uses TRBV6-2 or TRBV6-3 with TRBJ2-6; D may match TRBD1 or TRBD2 (6 bases each). Germline loops: CDR1 MNHEY, CDR2 SVGEGT. V lost 0 bases and J 10 bases, leaving 10 bases between the germline ends. The CDR3 loop spans 14 amino acids. CDR3 protein: CASSYSGGQNVLTF. The CDR3 nucleotides read TGTGCCAGCAGTTACTCGGGGGGCCAAAACGTCCTGACTTTC.